These 22 T cell receptor beta chains came from one sample sequenced in a study of beta chain features in type 1 diabetes. Their cognate antigens are unknown. Every isolated RNA sample was fully reverse transcribed, so sequencing captured expressed TCRB transcripts. Only in-frame clones appear in the TCRdb table, and some are missing; sequencing was by immunoSEQ multiplex PCR. The sample lists about 300,000 clones; roughly 13% were seen once. Study-wide points: A moderate, significant TCRB CDR3 shortening appeared in type 1 diabetes across four CD4+ subsets.

The sequenced sample was naive CD4+ T cells from blood. These receptors originate from a woman younger than 35 with type 1 diabetes.

This clone was seen only a few times. The chain joins TRBV23-1 to TRBJ2-7; 13 nucleotides match TRBD2. TRBV23-1 is designated an ORF whose function remains uncertain. After removal of 0 bases from V and 4 bases from J, the junction contained 12 bases not matched to a gene. The length of the CDR3 is 19 residues. This chain's CDR3 is CASSQSRTSGSNRIYEQYV. Written as DNA, the CDR3 is TGCGCCAGCAGTCAATCCAGGACTAGCGGGAGTAATAGGATATACGAGCAGTACGTC.

This clone was seen a handful of times. This chain links TRBV19 with TRBJ1-1; TRBD1 aligns across 8 bases. In germline, CDR1 is LNHDA, CDR2 SQIVND (reference sequence). Trimming took 3 bases from V and 6 from J; bases not matched to a gene: 6. The CDR3 loop spans 14 amino acids. The CDR3 nucleotides read TGTGCCAGTAGTATCGGGACAGGTTGGCCTGAAGCTTTCTTT. Its translation is CASSIGTGWPEAFF.

The chain combines TRBV7-9 with TRBJ1-1; 10 bases are shared with TRBD1. From germline, CDR1 is SEHNR and CDR2 FQNEAQ (reference sequence). Unmatched junction bases numbered 6, after V lost 1 base and J lost 10 bases. CDR3 length equals 14 residues. The CDR3 is CASSLEPGQGRAFF. The CDR3 coding sequence is TGTGCCAGCAGCTTAGAACCGGGACAGGGGCGAGCTTTCTTT.

The sample holds a few counts of this clone. This chain joins TRBV9 and TRBJ2-1, with D possibly matching TRBD1 (5 bases). This CDR3 spans 15 amino acids. The germline V gene encodes CDR1 SGDLS and CDR2 YYNGEE. The germline V and J ends were trimmed by 0 bases and 8 bases, with 15 bases remaining between them. The CDR3 sequence: CASSVATLGVDEQFF. CDR3 sequence (DNA): TGTGCCAGCAGCGTAGCTACGTTAGGGGTGGATGAGCAGTTCTTC. The full variable domain, with the rest looked up from reference TRBV9 and TRBJ2-1, is DSGVTQTPKHLITATGQRVTLRCSPRSGDLSVYWYQQSLDQGLQFLIQYYNGEERAKGNILERFSAQQFPDLHSELNLSSLELGDSALYFCASSVATLGVDEQFFGPGTRLTVL.

This clone was counted between two and nine times. This chain uses TRBV5-1 with TRBJ1-1; D ambiguous. V was pared by 0 bases and J by 3 bases, with 9 bases between. Per germline, CDR1 SGHRS and CDR2 YFSETQ. The CDR3 is 14 residues long. The CDR3 DNA sequence: TGCGCCAGCAGCTTGGACGGCCGGGACACTGAAGCTTTCTTT. This encodes CASSLDGRDTEAFF.

The chain links TRBV29-1 to TRBJ2-1, with D perhaps TRBD2 (6 bases). Trimming removed 4 bases from V and 8 bases from J, with 12 bases in between. This CDR3 is 12 amino acids long. CDR1 and CDR2 from the germline V gene are SQVTM and ANQGSEA. CDR3: CSVVEGSDEQFF. The CDR3 DNA reads as TGCAGCGTTGTGGAGGGATCCGATGAGCAGTTCTTC.

This sequence joins TRBV28 and TRBJ1-5, with D hard to call. The CDR3 runs to 12 residues. Per germline, CDR1 MDHEN and CDR2 SYDVKM. Deletions cut 6 bases from V and 9 bases from J, with 12 bases between. The CDR3 nucleotides read TGTGCCAGCAGCCTCAGCTACAGGCCCCAGCATTTT. Protein product: CASSLSYRPQHF. Together with reference TRBV28 and TRBJ1-5, the CDR3 gives the full variable domain: DVKVTQSSRYLVKRTGEKVFLECVQDMDHENMFWYRQDPGLGLRLIYFSYDVKMKEKGDIPEGYSVSREKKERFSLILESASTNQTSMYLCASSLSYRPQHFGDGTRLSIL.

The rearrangement links TRBV5-1 to TRBJ1-5; 7 nucleotides match TRBD1. This CDR3 is 14 amino acids long. CDR1 is SGHRS and CDR2 is YFSETQ in the germline V gene. The junction had 2 bases not matched to a gene; V was cut back by 2 bases and J by 3 bases. CDR3 sequence: CASSLGQDNQPQHF. CDR3 bases: TGCGCCAGCAGCTTAGGACAGGACAATCAGCCCCAGCATTTT.

The V gene is TRBV20-1, the J gene TRBJ1-1, with D possibly matching TRBD1 (6 bases). V was clipped by 1 base and J by 7 bases, with 7 bases between them. In germline, CDR1 is DFQATT, CDR2 SNEGSKA (reference sequence). This CDR3 has 11 residues. The CDR3 loop reads CSARVDSEAFF. CDR3 DNA sequence: TGCAGTGCTAGAGTGGACAGTGAAGCTTTCTTT.

This rearrangement joins TRBV28 to TRBJ2-4; D is perhaps TRBD2 (6 bases). The CDR3 is 14 residues long. Looked up from germline, CDR1 is MDHEN and CDR2 is SYDVKM. Between the trimmed V and J ends, which lost 5 bases and 7 bases, there was a span of 15 bases. The CDR3 nucleotides read TGTGCCAGCAGTCTACTAGCCCCCCGGAACATTCAGTACTTC. Protein: CASSLLAPRNIQYF.

The chain has TRBV7-3 and TRBJ2-1, with TRBD2 identical over 13 bases. From germline, CDR1 is SGHTA and CDR2 FQGTGA. V was clipped by 5 bases and J by 9 bases; unmatched bases: 13. The CDR3 is made up of 17 amino acids. CDR3: CASSATRTSGSRSEQFF. The CDR3 DNA follows: TGTGCCAGCAGCGCGACTCGGACTAGCGGGAGTAGAAGTGAGCAGTTCTTC.

This clone turned up a few times. The chain combines TRBV7-2 with TRBJ2-1, with unresolved D. The CDR3 has 12 amino acids. CDR1 and CDR2 (germline): SGHTA, FQGNSA. Trimming took off 2 bases at V and 9 bases at J, with 8 bases between the two ends. As DNA, the CDR3 is TGTGCCAGCAGCTTATTGGCCGCTGAGCAGTTCTTC. It codes for CASSLLAAEQFF.

The chain employs TRBV30 and TRBJ1-2; D remains unclear. V was pared by 7 bases and J by 8 bases, with 5 bases between. In germline, CDR1 is GTSNPN, CDR2 SVGIG (reference sequence). The CDR3 has 8 residues. CDR3 in amino acids: CALEGYTF. The CDR3 DNA sequence: TGTGCCTTGGAGGGCTACACCTTC.

The rearrangement links TRBV15 to TRBJ1-2; D may be TRBD1 (6 bases). V dropped 1 base and J dropped 2 bases, with 17 bases sitting between them. The CDR3 is made up of 17 amino acids. Germline V gene lookup returns CDR1 LNHNV and CDR2 YYDKDF (reference sequence). The CDR3 here is CATSRGGQLTSNYGYTF. The CDR3 nucleotides read TGTGCCACCAGCAGAGGTGGACAGTTAACATCAAACTATGGCTACACCTTC.

The chain carries TRBV5-4 and TRBJ2-1; D unclear. Trimming left V 0 bases short and J 6 bases short, with 10 bases between. This CDR3 is 14 amino acids long. CDR1 and CDR2 from the germline V gene are SGHNT and YYREEE (reference sequence). CDR3 sequence (DNA): TGTGCCAGCAGCTTGGCCCAGGCCCCCAATGAGCAGTTCTTC. Translation: CASSLAQAPNEQFF.

This chain links TRBV7-8 with TRBJ1-5; 9 bases map to TRBD1. Germline lookup yields CDR1 SGHVS and CDR2 FQNEAQ. V dropped 5 bases and J dropped 2; count of bases not matched to a gene: 4. The CDR3 is 15 amino acids. CDR3 bases: TGTGCCAGCAGCCCCGGACAGGGGCGCAATCAGCCCCAGCATTTT. Amino acids: CASSPGQGRNQPQHF. The entire variable domain, with the rest obtained from reference TRBV7-8 and TRBJ1-5, is as follows: GAGVSQSPRYKVAKRGQDVALRCDPISGHVSLFWYQQALGQGPEFLTYFQNEAQLDKSGLPSDRFFAERPEGSVSTLKIQRTQQEDSAVYLCASSPGQGRNQPQHFGDGTRLSIL.

This chain links TRBV4-3 with TRBJ2-3, with a weak D call TRBD1 (6 bases). Germline lookup yields CDR1 LGHNA and CDR2 YSLEER. V lost 4 bases and J lost 3, with 20 bases in between. The CDR3 sequence is 17 residues long. CDR3: CASSRLQGSPGTDTQYF. The CDR3 coding sequence is TGCGCCAGCAGCCGCTTACAGGGCTCGCCCGGTACAGATACGCAGTATTTT.

This clone appeared a few times. V is TRBV10-3 and J is TRBJ2-7; possible D gene TRBD1, 6 bases. This CDR3 contains 14 residues. From germline, CDR1 is ENHRY and CDR2 SYGVKD. V lost 5 bases to trimming and J lost 5 bases, with 16 bases between them. CDR3 residues: CAISRTDTPNEQYF. The CDR3 region has the DNA TGTGCCATCAGTAGGACAGATACTCCCAACGAGCAGTACTTC.

This clone has more than one count but fewer than ten. The J gene is TRBJ1-2, the V gene TRBV25-1; 7 bases line up with TRBD1. V shed 6 bases, J shed 3 bases, and the junction held 4 bases outside the gene matches. The CDR3 sequence is 13 residues long. Germline V gene lookup returns CDR1 MGHDK and CDR2 SYGVNS. CDR3 nucleotides: TGTGCCAGCAGCCGGGACAGCGACTATGGCTACACCTTC. Translation gives CASSRDSDYGYTF.

This clone was observed a few times. The genes are TRBV9 and TRBJ2-1; 9 nucleotides align to TRBD2. This CDR3 region has 13 residues. The germline CDR1 and CDR2 sequences are SGDLS and YYNGEE. V gave up 9 bases and J gave up 7 bases; unmatched junction bases: 8. As DNA, the CDR3 is TGTGCCACCGCGGGAGGGAACAGTAATGAGCAGTTCTTC. Its protein product is CATAGGNSNEQFF.

The V and J genes are TRBV25-1 and TRBJ2-7; 8 bases match TRBD2. CDR3 length: 13 amino acids. The V gene's germline CDR1 is MGHDK and CDR2 SYGVNS. Trimming at V came to 6 bases and at J to 7 bases, leaving 8 bases not matched to a gene. CDR3 protein: CASRASGRWEQYV. The CDR3 DNA reads as TGTGCCAGCAGGGCTAGCGGGCGTTGGGAGCAGTACGTC.

The chain is built from TRBV21-1 and TRBJ2-1; the table's D call of TRBD2 was not tested on the DNA. TRBV21-1 is described as a pseudogene. The CDR3 covers 14 residues. The CDR3: CASSKGRGSVEQFF. For the CDR3, the DNA is TGTGCCAGCAGCAAAGGGCGGGGTAGTGTTGAGCAGTTCTTC.